This T cell receptor (beta chain) was recorded in a study of blood T cell repertoires in COVID-19 (dated by TCRdb to 2019 to 2021). At the level of the whole study: Samples from collaborators originated in the United States, Italy and Spain and spanned both the acute and convalescent phases of COVID-19. The prospective study material was composed of cDNA or gDNA derived from T cells, B-cell-depleted T cells, or PBMCs. The repertoires were made available in a free public database intended to serve as a resource for research on the immune response to SARS-CoV-2. Subjects who had been exposed to COVID-19, were actively infected with it, or had recovered from it provided the deeply sampled blood TCRbeta repertoires that made up the dataset. HLA class I and class II types, where available, came from metadata supplied by the sample provider rather than from assay-based typing. Sample metadata almost always included a de-identified subject ID, COVID-19 status, age in years and sex. Samples came from the ongoing ImmuneRACE study (first 160 participants) plus 1,254 subjects from 6 global collaborators.

Broad study findings and their caveats: Clinical and demographic metadata were provided uncurated, with the amount varying by source and participant.

TCRbeta CDR3 regions were amplified from genomic DNA by means of the immunoSEQ Assay, a bias-controlled multiplex PCR. The study's own analysis went as follows. Within the assay, amplification of reference gene primers was used to estimate how many nucleated cells each sample contained. To quantify the absolute abundance of each unique TCRbeta CDR3 rearrangement, sequence reads were collapsed and filtered. For each sample, productive Simpson clonality was calculated as the square root of Simpson's diversity index across productive rearrangements. Sourced from immuneACCESS, this table was stored by TCRdb with only in-frame sequences that have V and J called. A share of the clones is absent; for the studies checked, an unresolved V gene accounts for under half, and the remainder has no known explanation. V, J and clone size derive from that table, while D and trimming were established from the DNA sequence. For this sample the table gives under 450,000 clones, of which 80% to 95% were detected only once. In total, the top ten clones hold over 0.7% of the sample.

CDR1 and CDR2, looked up from the germline V gene, are SGDLS and YYNGEE. Including cysteine and phenylalanine, the CDR3 has 15 amino acids. Only the CDR3 DNA is retained, 45 bases long and in frame from the first base. The germline V end is reduced by 0 bases and the J end by 5 bases; junction bases left unmatched: 5. Participants in the prospective study were enrolled through a virtual design, were aged about 18 to 100 years, and lived in 20 to 30 United States geographic areas. In the prospective study, participants were assigned to cohorts based on the clinical history participants reported in a screening survey and a study questionnaire. Exposed participants were defined as having been in contact with someone with a PCR-confirmed or clinician-diagnosed COVID-19 case within 2 weeks of study entry. Mobile phlebotomists in the prospective study collected whole blood, serum and a nasopharyngeal or oropharyngeal swab from every participant. Additional blood draws and questionnaires over a 2-month period could optionally be provided by prospective study participants. Blood samples from the prospective study were shipped frozen or at room temperature prior to DNA extraction.

With regard to this clone: Its cognate antigen has yet to be identified. No per-base quality is available; no much larger clone lies one base away.

The receptor was derived from a woman aged 40 to 49 who had been exposed to COVID-19. This receptor chain uses TRBV9 and TRBJ2-3, and 8 bases in between align with TRBD2. The sample consisted of PBMCs or T cells enriched from blood (not recorded which). The CDR3 region reads CASSVAGGPEDTQYF. The nucleotide sequence is given as TGTGCCAGCAGCGTAGCGGGAGGGCCCGAAGATACGCAGTATTTT.